This T cell receptor (beta chain) was captured by sequencing in a study of OX40 agonist ivuxolimab in advanced cancers. Study-level points and caveats: Expansion of clones was among the lowest in partial responders at 0.1-3.0 mg/kg. Researchers did not determine the expanded peripheral T cells' antigen specificity.

Method: immunoSEQ multiplex PCR; TCRdb's copy keeps in-frame clones and lacks some. The data hold around 80,000 clones, with 92% observed a single time. In the case of this clone: Its antigen is as yet unknown.

The V gene's germline CDR1 is SGHVS and CDR2 FNYEAQ. Unmatched junction bases numbered 8, after V lost 5 bases and J lost 8 bases. This CDR3 has 14 amino acids. This TCR came from an adult with an advanced solid tumor such as melanoma, head and neck, liver or kidney cancer. Sequencing was performed on CD4+ or CD8+ T cells sorted from blood, taken in a trial of the OX40 agonist ivuxolimab. V and J are TRBV7-6 and TRBJ1-4; TRBD1 matches 7 bases. CDR3 bases: TGTGCCAGCAGCCCCGGGACAGCATGGGAAAAACTGTTTTTT. Encoded protein: CASSPGTAWEKLFF. The full variable domain, its missing parts supplied by reference TRBV7-6 and TRBJ1-4, is GAGVSQSPRYKVTKRGQDVALRCDPISGHVSLYWYRQALGQGPEFLTYFNYEAQQDKSGLPNDRFSAERPEGSISTLTIQRTEQRDSAMYRCASSPGTAWEKLFFGSGTQLSVL.